This TCR beta chain emerged from a study of Ad26.COV2.S vaccination and SARS-CoV-2 variants. The treatment was: roughly 18 received Ad26.COV2.S at low or high dose, single or two shots; about 5 received placebo; per-sample allocation not given. Sampling was done on day 63 after the first vaccine or placebo injection. The protocol was immunoSEQ multiplex PCR, while the TCRdb copy is restricted to in-frame clones and leaves out a portion. The sample includes hundreds of thousands of clones, about 88% of them seen just once. Per the germline V gene, CDR1 is LGHNA and CDR2 is YNFKEQ. The CDR3 length is 17 residues. V lost 3 bases and J 4 bases, leaving 21 bases between the germline ends.

This TCR was sampled from a person between 18 and 65 years old who received the Ad26.COV2.S COVID-19 vaccine or a placebo. This sample comprised peripheral blood, obtained in a trial of Ad26.COV2.S vaccine versus placebo. The rearrangement joins TRBV4-2 to TRBJ1-2, with D hard to call. The chain's CDR3 is CASSHKLPQSPFYGYTF. The CDR3 DNA reads TGTGCCAGCAGCCATAAACTCCCACAGTCTCCGTTCTATGGCTACACCTTC.